The present TCR beta chain was sequenced within a study of blood T cell repertoires in COVID-19. Study context: Some COVID-19 samples were acute and others convalescent; all came from the United States, Italy and Spain. In each case, the material was cDNA or gDNA derived from T cells, B-cell-depleted T cells, or PBMCs.

In the authors' workflow: Using reference gene primer amplification, nucleated cell counts were estimated. The repertoire was sequenced with immunoSEQ multiplex PCR; TCRdb's copy has only in-frame clones and lacks some. That table supplies the V and J calls and clone size; D and trimming were determined from the DNA. Of 150,000 to 200,000 clones in the sample, about 88% were seen once. Germline V gene data show CDR1 as LGHDT and CDR2 as YNNKEL (reference sequence). The CDR3 sequence is 13 residues long. The V and J ends lost 0 bases and 17 bases respectively, with 14 bases between them. The source of this sequence is a woman over 75 in a cohort sampled during active or convalescent COVID-19. Sequenced material: peripheral blood. V is TRBV3-1 (or the pseudogene TRBV3-2) and J is TRBJ1-6, with D possibly TRBD1 on 6 matching bases. In DNA, the CDR3 is TGTGCCAGCAGCCAAGATAGCCCGGGACACGTCCACTTT. It yields the protein CASSQDSPGHVHF.